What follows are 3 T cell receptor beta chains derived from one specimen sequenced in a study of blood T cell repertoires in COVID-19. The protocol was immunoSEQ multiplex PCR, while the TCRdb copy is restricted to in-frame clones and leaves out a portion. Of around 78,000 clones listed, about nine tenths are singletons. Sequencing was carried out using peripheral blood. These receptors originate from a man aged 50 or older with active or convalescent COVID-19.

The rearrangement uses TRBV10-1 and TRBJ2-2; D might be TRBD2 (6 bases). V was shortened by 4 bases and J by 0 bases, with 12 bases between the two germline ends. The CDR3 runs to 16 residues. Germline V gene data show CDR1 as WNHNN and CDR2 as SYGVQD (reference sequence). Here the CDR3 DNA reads TGCGCCAGCAGTGCCCACGCGGGGACGAACACCGGGGAGCTGTTTTTT. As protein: CASSAHAGTNTGELFF.

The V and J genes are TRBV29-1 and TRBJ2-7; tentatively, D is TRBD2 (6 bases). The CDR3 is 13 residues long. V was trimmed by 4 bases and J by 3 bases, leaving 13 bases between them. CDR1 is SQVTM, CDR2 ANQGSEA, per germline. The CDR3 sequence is CSVALDYNYEQYF. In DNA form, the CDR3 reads TGCAGCGTTGCTTTGGACTATAACTACGAGCAGTACTTC.

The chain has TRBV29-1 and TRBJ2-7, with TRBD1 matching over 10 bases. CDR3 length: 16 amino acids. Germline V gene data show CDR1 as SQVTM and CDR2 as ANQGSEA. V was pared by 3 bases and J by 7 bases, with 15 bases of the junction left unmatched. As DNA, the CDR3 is TGCAGCGTTGATAAAGGAGACAGGGGGCGAAGAGGTGAGCAGTACTTC. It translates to CSVDKGDRGRRGEQYF.